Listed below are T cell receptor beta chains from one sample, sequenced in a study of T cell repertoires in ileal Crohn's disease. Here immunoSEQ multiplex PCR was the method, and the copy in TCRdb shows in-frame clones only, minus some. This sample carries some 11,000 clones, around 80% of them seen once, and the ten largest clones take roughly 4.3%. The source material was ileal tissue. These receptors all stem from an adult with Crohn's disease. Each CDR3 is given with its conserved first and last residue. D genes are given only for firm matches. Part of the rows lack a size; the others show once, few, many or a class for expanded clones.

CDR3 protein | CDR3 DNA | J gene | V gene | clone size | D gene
CASSWGRGSQETQYF | TGTGCCAGCAGTTGGGGTCGCGGGAGCCAAGAGACCCAGTACTTC | TRBJ2-5 | TRBV28 | NA | TRBD2
CATSRDRGYNSPLHF | TGTGCCACCAGCAGAGATCGGGGCTATAATTCACCCCTCCACTTT | TRBJ1-6 | TRBV15 | NA | NA
CASSWGDRNNSPLHF | TGTGCCAGCAGTTGGGGGGACCGCAATAATTCACCCCTCCACTTT | TRBJ1-6 | TRBV6-5 | NA | NA
CASSPARTSGEQYF | TGTGCCAGCAGTCCCGCCCGGACTAGCGGCGAGCAGTACTTC | TRBJ2-7 | TRBV6-5 | NA | TRBD2
CASSLDPGTNQPQHF | TGTGCCAGCAGCTTAGATCCAGGCACCAATCAGCCCCAGCATTTT | TRBJ1-5 | TRBV11-2 | NA | NA
CASSIGGQGQNYGYTF | TGTGCCAGTAGTATAGGAGGCCAGGGACAGAACTATGGCTACACCTTC | TRBJ1-2 | TRBV19 | large | TRBD1
CARGTSQETQYF | TGTGCCAGGGGGACTTCGCAAGAGACCCAGTACTTC | TRBJ2-5 | TRBV6-7 | NA | NA
CASREGQNSYGYTF | TGCGCCAGCAGGGAGGGACAGAACTCTTATGGCTACACCTTC | TRBJ1-2 | TRBV5-1 | NA | TRBD1
CASSLTSQEFYEQYF | TGCGCCAGCAGCCTGACGTCGCAGGAATTCTACGAGCAGTACTTC | TRBJ2-7 | TRBV5-1 | once | NA
CASSLGQPLNIQYF | TGTGCCAGCAGTCTGGGCCAGCCACTAAACATTCAGTACTTC | TRBJ2-4 | TRBV6-6 | NA | NA
CASSVGGYNSPLHF | TGTGCCAGCAGTGTGGGGGGATATAATTCACCCCTCCACTTT | TRBJ1-6 | TRBV6-5 | NA | NA
CASSRDIGNTIYF | TGTGCCAGCAGCCGGGACATAGGAAACACCATATATTTT | TRBJ1-3 | TRBV9 | NA | NA
CASSRGQNTGELFF | TGTGCCAGCAGCCGGGGACAGAACACCGGGGAGCTGTTTTTT | TRBJ2-2 | TRBV6-6 | medium-sized | NA
CASSIDSSSGNTIYF | TGTGCCAGTAGCATCGACAGCTCCTCTGGAAACACCATATATTTT | TRBJ1-3 | TRBV19 | NA | NA
CASSYSASGDYEQYF | TGTGCCAGCAGTTACTCGGCTAGCGGGGACTACGAGCAGTACTTC | TRBJ2-7 | TRBV6-5 | NA | TRBD2
CAWSVGDIVYF | TGTGCCTGGAGTGTTGGGGACATCGTTTACTTC | TRBJ1-2 | TRBV30 | NA | NA
CASSRDRTASYEQYF | TGCGCCAGCAGCCGGGATCGGACGGCTTCCTACGAGCAGTACTTC | TRBJ2-7 | TRBV5-1 | NA | NA
CASSDRENTEAFF | TGTGCCAGCAGTGACAGAGAGAACACTGAAGCTTTCTTT | TRBJ1-1 | TRBV6-4 | NA | NA
CASRLSGTGSRTPTDTQYF | TGCGCCAGCAGACTATCCGGGACAGGCAGCAGAACCCCCACAGATACGCAGTATTTT | TRBJ2-3 | TRBV23-1 | NA | TRBD1
CASSSTSSHEQYF | TGTGCCAGCAGTTCGACTAGCAGTCACGAGCAGTACTTC | TRBJ2-7 | TRBV11-3 | NA | TRBD2
CASSFPRGRNTEAFF | TGTGCCAGCAGCTTCCCCAGGGGTAGGAACACTGAAGCTTTCTTT | TRBJ1-1 | TRBV11-3 | NA | NA
CASSLGRGGNQPQHF | TGTGCCAGCAGCTTAGGCAGGGGTGGGAATCAGCCCCAGCATTTT | TRBJ1-5 | TRBV7-2 | NA | NA
CASSSGTGRTEAFF | TGTGCCAGCAGCTCCGGGACAGGGAGAACTGAAGCTTTCTTT | TRBJ1-1 | TRBV7-6 | NA | TRBD1
CASSPTRSTGELFF | TGTGCCAGCTCACCCACGCGGTCCACCGGGGAGCTGTTTTTT | TRBJ2-2 | TRBV18 | NA | NA
CASSPDPDSTGELFF | TGCGCCAGCAGCCCAGACCCGGACAGCACCGGGGAGCTGTTTTTT | TRBJ2-2 | TRBV5-1 | NA | NA
CASSFQAYQETQYF | TGTGCCAGCAGCTTCCAGGCCTACCAAGAGACCCAGTACTTC | TRBJ2-5 | TRBV11-3 | NA | NA
CASSRPMTFPITEAFF | TGTGCCAGCAGCCGCCCCATGACATTTCCGATCACTGAAGCTTTCTTT | TRBJ1-1 | TRBV6-6 | NA | NA
CASSNRSTGGSGELFF | TGTGCCAGCAGTAACCGGAGCACAGGGGGCAGCGGGGAGCTGTTTTTT | TRBJ2-2 | TRBV25-1 | NA | TRBD1
CASSRDKANYGYTF | TGTGCCAGCAGCCGGGACAAGGCTAACTATGGCTACACCTTC | TRBJ1-2 | TRBV7-2 | NA | NA
CASSLGLAVGGEQYF | TGCGCCAGCAGCTTGGGATTAGCGGTGGGAGGGGAGCAGTACTTC | TRBJ2-7 | TRBV5-1 | NA | TRBD2
CASTSSHGTGNPYEQYF | TGTGCCAGCACATCAAGCCACGGGACAGGAAACCCCTACGAGCAGTACTTC | TRBJ2-7 | TRBV28 | few | TRBD1
CASSPRGGNQPQHF | TGTGCCAGTTCTCCTCGGGGGGGCAATCAGCCCCAGCATTTT | TRBJ1-5 | TRBV19 | NA | NA
CASSRDTNTQYF | TGTGCCAGCAGTCGGGACACCAATACGCAGTATTTT | TRBJ2-3 | TRBV28 | few | NA
CASSLLTSGGNEQFF | TGTGCCAGCAGCTTATTAACTAGCGGGGGCAATGAGCAGTTCTTC | TRBJ2-1 | TRBV7-9 | NA | TRBD2
CASSLKSGITEAFF | TGTGCCAGCAGCTTAAAGTCAGGGATCACTGAAGCTTTCTTT | TRBJ1-1 | TRBV7-2 | few | NA
CASSQEGRGETQYF | TGCGCCAGCAGCCAAGAGGGTCGGGGAGAGACCCAGTACTTC | TRBJ2-5 | TRBV4-1 | NA | NA
CASSLGWTGATVNEKLFF | TGTGCCAGCAGCTTGGGATGGACAGGGGCGACTGTTAATGAAAAACTGTTTTTT | TRBJ1-4 | TRBV5-6 | NA | TRBD1
CASGSRESGNTIYF | TGTGCCAGCGGAAGCAGGGAATCTGGAAACACCATATATTTT | TRBJ1-3 | TRBV25-1 | NA | NA
CASSLWSGSGNEQFF | TGTGCCAGCAGTTTATGGAGCGGGAGTGGCAATGAGCAGTTCTTC | TRBJ2-1 | TRBV27 | NA | TRBD2
CASSTQRGAQETQYF | TGTGCCAGCAGTACCCAGCGGGGGGCTCAAGAGACCCAGTACTTC | TRBJ2-5 | TRBV27 | NA | TRBD2
CASSLGGLSYNEQFF | TGTGCCAGCAGCTTAGGGGGGCTCTCCTACAATGAGCAGTTCTTC | TRBJ2-1 | TRBV11-2 | few | NA
CASSESVRVVVDQPQHF | TGCGCCAGCAGTGAGTCAGTCAGGGTTGTGGTGGATCAGCCCCAGCATTTT | TRBJ1-5 | TRBV10-1 | once | NA
CASVDSTGELFF | TGTGCCAGCGTAGACAGCACCGGGGAGCTGTTTTTT | TRBJ2-2 | TRBV2 | NA | NA
CASSQSTGTVALNEQFF | TGCGCCAGCAGCCAATCTACCGGGACAGTGGCCCTCAATGAGCAGTTCTTC | TRBJ2-1 | TRBV4-1 | NA | TRBD1
CASGHQESSGANVLTF | TGCGCCAGTGGACACCAGGAGAGCTCTGGGGCCAACGTCCTGACTTTC | TRBJ2-6 | TRBV5-1 | NA | NA
CASSPPTSSYEQYF | TGTGCCAGCAGCCCCCCCACAAGCTCCTACGAGCAGTACTTC | TRBJ2-7 | TRBV7-9 | NA | NA